One and the same sample provided the 20 T cell receptor beta chains below, sequenced in a study of blood T cell repertoires in COVID-19. Generated by immunoSEQ multiplex PCR, the TCRdb table keeps only in-frame clones and is missing some. The profile shows some 270,000 clones, around 90% of them singletons. The material sequenced was PBMCs or T cells enriched from blood (not recorded which). These receptor sequences come from a young woman with acute COVID-19.

This chain uses TRBV10-1 with TRBJ2-2; tentatively, D is TRBD1 (5 bases). The CDR3 sequence is 13 residues long. Germline values: CDR1 WNHNN, CDR2 SYGVQD (reference sequence). Deletions cut 5 bases from V and 5 bases from J, with 9 bases between. This CDR3 is CASSPQGTGELFF. The CDR3 DNA is TGCGCCAGCAGTCCCCAGGGAACCGGGGAGCTGTTTTTT.

The J gene is TRBJ1-6, the V gene TRBV18, with 9 bases lining up with TRBD1. Trimming removed 3 bases from V and 9 bases from J; junction bases left unmatched: 6. This CDR3 is built from 15 residues. The V gene's germline CDR1 is KGHSH and CDR2 LQKENI. The CDR3 sequence: CASSPGQGDGSPLHF. The CDR3 region has the DNA TGTGCCAGCTCACCGGGACAGGGAGATGGTTCACCCCTCCACTTT.

The chain links TRBV5-6 to TRBJ2-7; 9 bases are a match to TRBD2. V gave up 5 bases and J gave up 3 bases; unmatched junction bases: 12. Germline loops: CDR1 SGHDT, CDR2 YYEEEE. This CDR3 contains 16 residues. The CDR3 is CASRARGPREGYEQYF. Written as DNA, the CDR3 is TGTGCCAGCAGGGCACGAGGGCCGCGGGAGGGCTACGAGCAGTACTTC.

The V gene is TRBV5-1, the J gene TRBJ2-1; the match to TRBD2 covers 10 bases. The CDR3 is 16 amino acids. The V segment lost 0 bases and the J segment 5 bases; nucleotides outside the gene matches: 5. In germline, CDR1 is SGHRS, CDR2 YFSETQ. As DNA, the CDR3 is TGCGCCAGCAGCTTGGTTGCTAGCGGGAGCAACAATGAGCAGTTCTTC. Protein sequence: CASSLVASGSNNEQFF.

V usage is TRBV9 and J usage is TRBJ2-7; 8 bases line up with TRBD2. V trimming: 0 bases; J trimming: 5 bases; junction bases outside the gene matches: 7. The germline V gene has CDR1 SGDLS and CDR2 YYNGEE. The CDR3 is 15 residues long. The CDR3 region is CASSVDGGRSDEQYF. CDR3 sequence (DNA): TGTGCCAGCAGCGTAGACGGCGGGAGGAGCGACGAGCAGTACTTC.

The V gene is TRBV9, the J gene TRBJ1-1; 8 bases line up with TRBD1. This CDR3 is 17 amino acids long. The V gene's germline CDR1 is SGDLS and CDR2 YYNGEE. After removal of 4 bases from V and 0 bases from J, the junction contained 11 bases not matched to a gene. CDR3 protein: CASSPDRGVFMNTEAFF. In DNA form, the CDR3 reads TGTGCCAGCAGCCCTGACAGGGGCGTATTCATGAACACTGAAGCTTTCTTT.

This chain links TRBV10-2 with TRBJ1-2; TRBD1 might be the D (5 bases). The germline V and J ends were trimmed by 8 bases and 8 bases, with 18 bases remaining between them. This CDR3 has 13 residues. Germline V gene data show CDR1 as WSHSY and CDR2 as SAAADI. CDR3 bases: TGCGCCAGCCGCCGCTCGGCGGGGGAAGGCTACACCTTC. This codes for CASRRSAGEGYTF.

CDR3 DNA sequence: TGTGCCAGTGGGTTAGCGGGGGGGTTGGCTCTTGAGCAGTTCTTC. Translated, it gives CASGLAGGLALEQFF. The J gene is TRBJ2-1, the V gene TRBV19; 11 bases line up with TRBD2. J lost 9 bases, V lost 8 bases, and 12 bases had no gene match. Per the germline V gene, CDR1 is LNHDA and CDR2 is SQIVND (reference sequence). This CDR3 is built from 15 residues.

The chain combines TRBV28 with TRBJ2-7, with D tentatively TRBD1 (6 bases). The CDR3 sequence is 15 residues long. V was cut by 6 bases and J by 0 bases, with 15 bases left in between. Germline loops: CDR1 MDHEN, CDR2 SYDVKM. The DNA of the CDR3 is TGTGCCAGCAGCCCCGTAGCAGGGGTCTCCTACGAGCAGTACTTC. This codes for CASSPVAGVSYEQYF.

The rearrangement joins TRBV19 to TRBJ2-1, with D maybe TRBD1 (5 bases). This CDR3 spans 10 amino acids. CDR1 is LNHDA and CDR2 is SQIVND in the germline V gene (reference sequence). V lost 6 bases and J lost 9, with 6 bases in between. This chain's CDR3 is CASRRGEQFF. Written as DNA, the CDR3 is TGTGCCAGTAGAAGGGGTGAGCAGTTCTTC.

The chain couples TRBV5-4 to TRBJ1-2; TRBD1 aligns across 7 bases. The CDR3 is made up of 15 amino acids. CDR1 is SGHNT, CDR2 YYREEE, per germline (reference sequence). V gave up 5 bases and J gave up 4 bases; unmatched junction bases: 11. The DNA for the CDR3 is TGTGCCAGCAGTTCAGAGGGGGCAACCATCTATGGCTACACCTTC. It translates to CASSSEGATIYGYTF.

In this sample, this clone turned up a few times. The V gene is TRBV11-2, the J gene TRBJ2-5; 11 positions agree with TRBD2. CDR1 and CDR2 (germline): SGHAT, FQNNGV. This CDR3 is built from 15 residues. V was clipped by 4 bases and J by 7 bases; unmatched bases: 8. CDR3 protein: CASSSLSGRAGTQYF. The CDR3 nucleotides read TGTGCCAGCAGCTCCCTTAGCGGGAGGGCTGGGACCCAGTACTTC.

This chain joins TRBV6-5 and TRBJ1-1; D possibly corresponds to TRBD1 (5 bases). CDR1 is MNHEY and CDR2 is SVGAGI in the germline V gene. Trimming removed 7 bases at V and 2 bases at J, with 11 bases between. This CDR3 region has 13 residues. DNA of the CDR3: TGTGCCAGCACCGGGACTGTAAACACTGAAGCTTTCTTT. Its translation: CASTGTVNTEAFF.

As DNA, the CDR3 is TGTGCCAGTAGCCCAGGGAGGGGACAGGGGGTAGATCAGCCCCAGCATTTT. Amino acids: CASSPGRGQGVDQPQHF. The chain is built from TRBV19 and TRBJ1-5; TRBD1 aligns across 11 bases. The germline gives CDR1 LNHDA, CDR2 SQIVND (reference sequence). V trimming: 6 bases; J trimming: 5 bases; junction bases outside the gene matches: 12. The CDR3 spans 17 residues.

This chain uses TRBV18 with TRBJ1-2, with 7 bases lining up with TRBD1. Trimming cost V 2 bases and J 2 bases; bases outside gene matches: 2. Germline values: CDR1 KGHSH, CDR2 LQKENI. This CDR3 contains 14 residues. The CDR3, as DNA: TGTGCCAGCTCACCAGAGACAGGGAACTATGGCTACACCTTC. As protein: CASSPETGNYGYTF.

V gene TRBV7-9 combines with J gene TRBJ1-2, with 8 nucleotides matching TRBD1. Unmatched junction bases numbered 6, after V lost 5 bases and J lost 7 bases. This CDR3 is built from 13 residues. The germline V gene has CDR1 SEHNR and CDR2 FQNEAQ (reference sequence). CDR3 nucleotides: TGTGCCAGCAGCCAGGACAGGGCGGGTGGCTACACCTTC. This translates into CASSQDRAGGYTF.

J is TRBJ2-7 and V is TRBV20-1; 7 bases match TRBD2. The germline V gene has CDR1 DFQATT and CDR2 SNEGSKA (reference sequence). With V trimmed by 4 bases and J by 6 bases, 3 bases remained unmatched. This CDR3 comprises 11 residues. For the CDR3, the DNA is TGCAGTGCTACCACGGGGGGCGAGCAGTACTTC. Translated, it gives CSATTGGEQYF.

This chain connects TRBV6-6 to TRBJ2-1; the match to TRBD2 covers 8 bases. Germline values: CDR1 MNHNY, CDR2 SVGAGI (reference sequence). The CDR3 has 15 amino acids. J gave up 3 bases and V 7 bases, and 8 bases lay outside the gene matches. CDR3 loop: CASTMTSAFYNEQFF. In DNA, the CDR3 is TGTGCCAGCACCATGACTAGCGCGTTCTACAATGAGCAGTTCTTC.

The genes are TRBV3-1 (or the pseudogene TRBV3-2) and TRBJ1-1; perhaps TRBD1 as D (6 bases). The CDR3 sequence is 12 residues long. The germline V gene encodes CDR1 LGHDT and CDR2 YNNKEL (reference sequence). Trimming took 6 bases from V and 8 from J, leaving 13 bases between them. CDR3: CASSFRGFEAFF. In DNA, the CDR3 is TGTGCCAGCAGTTTTAGGGGGTTCGAAGCTTTCTTT.

This rearrangement joins TRBV28 to TRBJ2-5; D is perhaps TRBD2 (6 bases). Germline assignment: CDR1 MDHEN and CDR2 SYDVKM. The CDR3 totals 16 residues. The V gene lost 1 base and the J gene lost 0 bases, with 12 bases spanning the gap. DNA of the CDR3: TGTGCCAGCAGTTTATTGGGCGGGATGTACCAAGAGACCCAGTACTTC. Its protein product is CASSLLGGMYQETQYF.